This is a list of T cell receptor beta chains from one sample in a study of long-term antiretroviral therapy in people with HIV. Clones were read by immunoSEQ multiplex PCR, and TCRdb kept only the in-frame ones, dropping some. The table shows 16,000 or so clones, with just over 75% occurring only once. Here the sequenced sample was unsorted PBMCs, taken 2.1 years after starting antiretroviral therapy. These TCRs come from a man in his forties with HIV. CDR3s include the opening cysteine and the closing phenylalanine or tryptophan. A D gene is named only where the DNA matches it firmly. Size values are once, few and many counts, or a class for expanded clones, and some rows have none.

clone size: NA
V gene: TRBV12-5
J gene: TRBJ1-1
D gene: NA
CDR3 DNA: TGTGCTAGTGGTTCCCCCCGGGAGAACACTGAAGCTTTCTTT
CDR3 protein: CASGSPRENTEAFF

clone size: NA
V gene: TRBV18
J gene: TRBJ2-7
D gene: NA
CDR3 DNA: TGTGCCAGCTCCCCCATAACAGGTAGTGGAAACGAGCAGTACTTC
CDR3 protein: CASSPITGSGNEQYF

clone size: NA
V gene: TRBV18
J gene: TRBJ1-1
D gene: NA
CDR3 DNA: TGTGCCAGCTCTTTCGGCGGGAACACTGAAGCTTTCTTT
CDR3 protein: CASSFGGNTEAFF

clone size: NA
V gene: TRBV10-3
J gene: TRBJ2-5
D gene: NA
CDR3 DNA: TGTGCCACGACTAGTGGGGAGACCCAGTACTTC
CDR3 protein: CATTSGETQYF

clone size: NA
V gene: TRBV7-2
J gene: TRBJ1-6
D gene: NA
CDR3 DNA: TGTGCCAGCAGCTTCGCTCGGGCGACATTTGGTAATTCACCCCTCCACTTT
CDR3 protein: CASSFARATFGNSPLHF

clone size: NA
V gene: TRBV6-6
J gene: TRBJ2-1
D gene: NA
CDR3 DNA: TGTGCCAGCAGCCTCCCCCCGGGAGTCAACTACAATGAGCAGTTCTTC
CDR3 protein: CASSLPPGVNYNEQFF

clone size: NA
V gene: TRBV19
J gene: TRBJ2-7
D gene: NA
CDR3 DNA: TGTGCCAGTAGTATAGGGACGTCGGGGACCTACGAGCAGTACTTC
CDR3 protein: CASSIGTSGTYEQYF

clone size: NA
V gene: TRBV6-6
J gene: TRBJ1-1
D gene: NA
CDR3 DNA: TGTGCCAGCAGTTACTCGGGTTTAGGCACTGAAGCTTTCTTT
CDR3 protein: CASSYSGLGTEAFF

clone size: once
V gene: TRBV7-2
J gene: TRBJ2-1
D gene: TRBD1
CDR3 DNA: TGTGCCAGCAGCTCCTACAGGGGGTCCTACAATGAGCAGTTCTTC
CDR3 protein: CASSSYRGSYNEQFF

clone size: NA
V gene: TRBV6-1
J gene: TRBJ2-7
D gene: TRBD1
CDR3 DNA: TGTGCCAGTCGACAGGGGATCTCCTACGAGCAGTACTTC
CDR3 protein: CASRQGISYEQYF

clone size: NA
V gene: TRBV27
J gene: TRBJ1-2
D gene: TRBD1
CDR3 DNA: TGTGCCAGCAGTTTTTTGGACAGGGGGCAGGATGGCTACACCTTC
CDR3 protein: CASSFLDRGQDGYTF

clone size: NA
V gene: TRBV5-1
J gene: TRBJ1-3
D gene: NA
CDR3 DNA: TGCGCCAGCAGCTTGGCCGGAACAGGTAGCTCTGGAAACACCATATATTTT
CDR3 protein: CASSLAGTGSSGNTIYF

clone size: NA
V gene: TRBV2
J gene: TRBJ2-7
D gene: NA
CDR3 DNA: TGTGCCAGCAGTGAGTCCAGCTACGAGCAGTACTTC
CDR3 protein: CASSESSYEQYF

clone size: NA
V gene: TRBV6-1
J gene: TRBJ1-1
D gene: TRBD1
CDR3 DNA: TGTGCCAGCAGTGGCTTCGACAGGGTAAACACTGAAGCTTTCTTT
CDR3 protein: CASSGFDRVNTEAFF

clone size: NA
V gene: TRBV5-6
J gene: TRBJ2-7
D gene: TRBD2
CDR3 DNA: TGTGCCAGCAGCTTGGATCTAGCGGAGAGCTACGAGCAGTACTTC
CDR3 protein: CASSLDLAESYEQYF

clone size: NA
V gene: TRBV5-1
J gene: TRBJ2-7
D gene: NA
CDR3 DNA: TGCGCCAGCAGCCCTACGACTGTACCGCTTTCCTACGAGCAGTACTTC
CDR3 protein: CASSPTTVPLSYEQYF

clone size: NA
V gene: TRBV18
J gene: TRBJ1-2
D gene: TRBD1
CDR3 DNA: TGTGCCAGCTCACCGACACAGGGGGTCTATGGCTACACCTTC
CDR3 protein: CASSPTQGVYGYTF

clone size: NA
V gene: TRBV18
J gene: TRBJ1-5
D gene: NA
CDR3 DNA: TGTGCCAGCCCCGACCCGGGGGATCAGCCCCAGCATTTT
CDR3 protein: CASPDPGDQPQHF

clone size: once
V gene: TRBV19
J gene: TRBJ2-3
D gene: NA
CDR3 DNA: TGTGCCAGTAGCCCGCCCAGGGAGAAAGATACGCAGTATTTT
CDR3 protein: CASSPPREKDTQYF

clone size: NA
V gene: TRBV5-6
J gene: TRBJ2-4
D gene: NA
CDR3 DNA: TGTGCCAGCAGCATCCAAGGGGAGGACATTCAGTACTTC
CDR3 protein: CASSIQGEDIQYF

clone size: NA
V gene: TRBV6-1
J gene: TRBJ1-2
D gene: NA
CDR3 DNA: TGTGCCAGCAGAGGCGGGTTCCTAAACTATGGCTACACCTTC
CDR3 protein: CASRGGFLNYGYTF

clone size: NA
V gene: TRBV30
J gene: TRBJ1-5
D gene: NA
CDR3 DNA: TGTGCCTGGAGTGTAAAGGGACGAGGTCAGCCCCAGCATTTT
CDR3 protein: CAWSVKGRGQPQHF